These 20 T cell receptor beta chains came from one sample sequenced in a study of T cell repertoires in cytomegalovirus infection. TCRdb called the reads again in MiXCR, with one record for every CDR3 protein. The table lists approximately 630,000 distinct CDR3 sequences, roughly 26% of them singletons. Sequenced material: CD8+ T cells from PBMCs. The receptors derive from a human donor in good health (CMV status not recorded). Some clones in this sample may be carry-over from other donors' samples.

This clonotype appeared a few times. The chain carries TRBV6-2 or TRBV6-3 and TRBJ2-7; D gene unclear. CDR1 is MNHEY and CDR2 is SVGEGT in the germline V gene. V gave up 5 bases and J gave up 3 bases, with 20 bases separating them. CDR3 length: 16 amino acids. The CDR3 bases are TGTGCCAGCAGTACGCACCGGGTCCCGCCTTTCTACGAGCAGTACGTC. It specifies CASSTHRVPPFYEQYV.

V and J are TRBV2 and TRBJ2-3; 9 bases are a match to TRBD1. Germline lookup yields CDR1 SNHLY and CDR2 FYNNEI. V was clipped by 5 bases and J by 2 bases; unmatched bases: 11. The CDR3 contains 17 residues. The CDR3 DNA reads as TGTGCCAGCAGTACCTCCGGGACAGGGTCGGACACAGATACGCAGTATTTT. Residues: CASSTSGTGSDTDTQYF. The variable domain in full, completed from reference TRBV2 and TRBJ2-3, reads EPEVTQTPSHQVTQMGQEVILRCVPISNHLYFYWYRQILGQKVEFLVSFYNNEISEKSEIFDDQFSVERPDGSNFTLKIRSTKLEDSAMYFCASSTSGTGSDTDTQYFGPGTRLTVL.

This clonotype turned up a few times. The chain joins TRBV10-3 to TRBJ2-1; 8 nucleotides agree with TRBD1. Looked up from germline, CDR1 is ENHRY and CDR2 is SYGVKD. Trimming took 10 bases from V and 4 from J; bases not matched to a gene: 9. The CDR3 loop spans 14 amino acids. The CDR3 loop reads CATTGTGKYNEQFF. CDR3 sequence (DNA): TGTGCCACCACCGGGACAGGAAAGTACAATGAGCAGTTCTTC.

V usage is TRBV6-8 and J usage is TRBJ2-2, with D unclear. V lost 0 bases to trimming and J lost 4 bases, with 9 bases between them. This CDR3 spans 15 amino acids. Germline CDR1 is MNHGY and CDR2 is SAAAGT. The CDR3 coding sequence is TGTGCCAGCAGTTACTCGACCGGGCTCACCGGGGAGCTGTTTTTT. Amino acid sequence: CASSYSTGLTGELFF.

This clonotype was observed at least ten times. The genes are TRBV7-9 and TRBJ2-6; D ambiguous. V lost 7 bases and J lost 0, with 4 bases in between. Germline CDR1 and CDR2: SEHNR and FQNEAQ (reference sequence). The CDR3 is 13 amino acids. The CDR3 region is CASKASGANVLTF. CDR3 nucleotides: TGTGCCAGCAAGGCCTCTGGGGCCAACGTCCTGACTTTC.

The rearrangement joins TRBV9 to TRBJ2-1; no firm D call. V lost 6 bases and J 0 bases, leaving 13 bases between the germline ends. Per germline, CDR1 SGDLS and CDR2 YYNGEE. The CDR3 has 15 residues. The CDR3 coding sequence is TGTGCCAGCACCGGAGAAAGGAGCTCCTACAATGAGCAGTTCTTC. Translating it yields CASTGERSSYNEQFF.

In nucleotides, the CDR3 is TGTGCCAGCAGTTTCGGGGGGCGTTGGACTGAAGCTTTCTTT. Translating it yields CASSFGGRWTEAFF. The chain uses TRBV12-3 or TRBV12-4 and TRBJ1-1; D perhaps matches TRBD1 (6 bases). V lost 3 bases and J lost 5, with 13 bases in between. CDR3 length: 14 amino acids.

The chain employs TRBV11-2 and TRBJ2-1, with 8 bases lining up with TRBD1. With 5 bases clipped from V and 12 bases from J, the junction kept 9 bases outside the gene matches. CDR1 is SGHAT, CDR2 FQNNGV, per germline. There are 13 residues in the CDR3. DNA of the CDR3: TGTGCCAGCAGCCCCGGGACAGGCGATTGGCAGTTCTTC. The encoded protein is CASSPGTGDWQFF.

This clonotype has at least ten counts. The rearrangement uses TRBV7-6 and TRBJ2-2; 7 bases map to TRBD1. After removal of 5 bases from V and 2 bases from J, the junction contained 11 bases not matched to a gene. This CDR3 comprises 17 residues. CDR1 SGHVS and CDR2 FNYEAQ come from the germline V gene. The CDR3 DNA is TGTGCCAGCAGCCCGTGGCCGGACAGGATTAACACCGGGGAGCTGTTTTTT. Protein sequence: CASSPWPDRINTGELFF.

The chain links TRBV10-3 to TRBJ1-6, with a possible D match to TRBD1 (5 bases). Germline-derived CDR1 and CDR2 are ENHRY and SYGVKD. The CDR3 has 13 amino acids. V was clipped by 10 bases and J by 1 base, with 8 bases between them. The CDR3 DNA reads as TGTGCCACCTGGGGGTCCTATAATTCACCCCTCCACTTT. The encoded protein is CATWGSYNSPLHF.

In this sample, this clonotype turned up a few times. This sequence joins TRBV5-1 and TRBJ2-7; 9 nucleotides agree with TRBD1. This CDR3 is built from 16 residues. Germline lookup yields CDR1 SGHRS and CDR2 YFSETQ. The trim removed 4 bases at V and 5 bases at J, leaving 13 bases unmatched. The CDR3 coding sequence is TGCGCCAGCAGCCACCTTCCGGGACAGGGAACCAACGAGCAGTACTTC. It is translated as CASSHLPGQGTNEQYF.

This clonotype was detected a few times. CDR3 in amino acids: CASGDSAYEQYV. CDR3 in DNA: TGTGCCAGCGGGGACAGCGCCTACGAGCAGTACGTC. The chain carries TRBV28 and TRBJ2-7; 7 bases match TRBD1. CDR3 length: 12 amino acids. The germline CDR1 and CDR2 sequences are MDHEN and SYDVKM. V gave up 8 bases and J gave up 2 bases; unmatched junction bases: 3.

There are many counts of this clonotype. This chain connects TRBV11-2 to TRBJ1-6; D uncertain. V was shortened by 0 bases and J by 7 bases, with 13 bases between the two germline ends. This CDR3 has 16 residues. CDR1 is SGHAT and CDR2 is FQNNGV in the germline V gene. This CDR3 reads CASSLDHGDGNSPLHF. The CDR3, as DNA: TGTGCCAGCAGCTTAGATCATGGAGACGGCAATTCACCCCTCCACTTT.

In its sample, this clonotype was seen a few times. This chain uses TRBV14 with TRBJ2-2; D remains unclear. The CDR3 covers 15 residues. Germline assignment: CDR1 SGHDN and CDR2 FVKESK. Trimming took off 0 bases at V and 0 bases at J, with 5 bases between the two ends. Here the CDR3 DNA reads TGTGCCAGCAGCCAAGATGCGGCGAACACCGGGGAGCTGTTTTTT. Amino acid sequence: CASSQDAANTGELFF.

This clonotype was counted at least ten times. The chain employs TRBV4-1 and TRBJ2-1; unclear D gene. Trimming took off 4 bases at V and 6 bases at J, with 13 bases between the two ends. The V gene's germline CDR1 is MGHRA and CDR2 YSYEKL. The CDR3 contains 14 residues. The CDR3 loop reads CASSPTWGSNEQFF. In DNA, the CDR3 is TGCGCCAGCAGCCCTACTTGGGGAAGCAATGAGCAGTTCTTC.

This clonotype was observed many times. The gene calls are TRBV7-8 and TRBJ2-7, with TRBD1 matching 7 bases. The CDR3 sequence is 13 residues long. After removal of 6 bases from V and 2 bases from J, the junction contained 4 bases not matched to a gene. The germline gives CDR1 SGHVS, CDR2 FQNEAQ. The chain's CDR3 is CASSPDRAYEQYF. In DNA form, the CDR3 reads TGTGCCAGCAGTCCCGACAGGGCCTACGAGCAGTACTTC.

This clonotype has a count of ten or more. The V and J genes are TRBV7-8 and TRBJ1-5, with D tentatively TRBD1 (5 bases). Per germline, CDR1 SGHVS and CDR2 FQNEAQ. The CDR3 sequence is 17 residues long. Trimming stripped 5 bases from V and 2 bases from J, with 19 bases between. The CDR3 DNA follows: TGTGCCAGCAGCCACTCGAGGAGGGGCGAGGGCAATCAGCCCCAGCATTTT. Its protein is CASSHSRRGEGNQPQHF.

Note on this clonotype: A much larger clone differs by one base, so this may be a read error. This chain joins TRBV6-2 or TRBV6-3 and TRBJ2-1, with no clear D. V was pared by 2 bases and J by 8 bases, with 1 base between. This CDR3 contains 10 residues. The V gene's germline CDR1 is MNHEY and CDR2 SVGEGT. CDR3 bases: TGTGCCAGCAGTTACCATGAGCAGTTCTTC. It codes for CASSYHEQFF.

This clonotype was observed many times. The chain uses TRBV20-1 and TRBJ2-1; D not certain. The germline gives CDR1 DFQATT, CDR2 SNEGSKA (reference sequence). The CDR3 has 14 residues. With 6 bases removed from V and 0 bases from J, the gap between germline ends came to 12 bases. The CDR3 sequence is CSAIGTSSYNEQFF. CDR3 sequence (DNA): TGCAGTGCCATTGGTACCAGCTCCTACAATGAGCAGTTCTTC.

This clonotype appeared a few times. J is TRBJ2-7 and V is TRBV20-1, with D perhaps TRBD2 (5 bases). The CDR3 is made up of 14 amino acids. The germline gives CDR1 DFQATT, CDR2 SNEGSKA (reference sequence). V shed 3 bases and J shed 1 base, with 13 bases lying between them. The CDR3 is CSAREDSGSYEQYV. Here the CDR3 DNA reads TGCAGTGCTAGGGAGGATTCAGGTTCCTACGAGCAGTACGTC.